The T cell receptor beta chain described here comes from a study of cytomegalovirus exposure and HLA in healthy donors. There are a few counts of this clone. The sample carries other DNA sequences with the same CDR3. This CDR3 spans 13 amino acids. Germline trimming cut 6 bases from V and 1 base from J; bases unmatched to any gene: 2. Germline V gene lookup returns CDR1 SNHLY and CDR2 FYNNEI. Amplification used 60 Vbeta primers and 13 Jbeta primers. Profiling relied on immunoSEQ multiplex PCR, and the TCRdb table lists in-frame clones only, not all of them. The sample gives around 50,000 clones, about 57% of which show up once; roughly 12% is in the top ten.

The origin of this receptor is a human donor in good health. This chain uses TRBV2 with TRBJ1-1; 7 positions agree with TRBD1. Sequenced material: PBMCs. The CDR3 reads CASRRTGNTEAFF. Written as DNA, the CDR3 is TGTGCCAGCAGACGGACAGGGAACACTGAAGCTTTCTTT.